This T cell receptor beta chain was identified in a study of regulatory T cells in long-lasting Graves disease. V lost 5 bases, J lost 2 bases, and 15 bases lay in between. The CDR3 covers 15 residues. Germline V gene data show CDR1 as SGHTA and CDR2 as FQGTGA. Library construction for TCR beta used iRepertoire HTBI primers and Arm-PCR of CDR3 regions. TCRdb independently ran MiXCR on the multiplex PCR reads; one entry per CDR3 protein. The data hold hundreds of thousands of distinct CDR3 sequences, with around 15% observed a single time. Time point indicated: newly diagnosed GD, antithyroid drugs for less than 3 months. Construction of the TCR library relied on RNA isolated from PBMCs. These data also featured in a second study, about T cells in Graves' hyperthyroidism and ophthalmopathy. As that report states: Using the HTBI primer set, a first-round RT-PCR was run on the TCR CDR3.

This sequence originates from a woman aged 25 to 39 with Graves disease. The source was peripheral blood mononuclear cells (PBMCs), collected at new diagnosis, from a patient treated with antithyroid drugs. The V gene is TRBV7-3, the J gene TRBJ1-1; possible D gene TRBD1, 5 bases. The CDR3 nucleotides are TGTGCCAGCAGCCCGGGACTCTGGGCAAACACTGAAGCTTTCTTT. It translates to CASSPGLWANTEAFF.